These 20 T cell receptor beta chains originate from one sample sequenced in a study of T-cell reconstitution after alpha-beta-depleted transplantation in children. As it was prepared, the TCRbeta library received unique molecular identifiers. MiXCR was run by TCRdb on the PCR reads, yielding one entry per CDR3 protein. This table has over 70,000 distinct CDR3 sequences, more than 10% appearing once. The source material was PBMCs from the stem cell graft donor, sampled from the stem cell graft. The origin of the receptors is a human donor who donated a stem cell graft to a child with inherited bone marrow failure.

The sample holds many counts of this clonotype. The V gene is TRBV20-1, the J gene TRBJ2-7; TRBD2 aligns across 11 bases. With V trimmed by 3 bases and J by 7 bases, 8 bases remained unmatched. The germline CDR1 and CDR2 sequences are DFQATT and SNEGSKA (reference sequence). The CDR3 has 14 residues. The DNA of the CDR3 is TGCAGTGCTAGTAGAACTAGCGGGAGTGGGGAGCAGTACTTC. It encodes CSASRTSGSGEQYF.

This clonotype was seen ten or more times. The rearrangement links TRBV7-3 to TRBJ1-5; D is undetermined. The length of the CDR3 is 13 residues. Germline CDR1 SGHTA, CDR2 FQGTGA. V lost 6 bases, J lost 4 bases, and 10 bases lay in between. The CDR3 nucleotides read TGTGCCAGCAGTTTGACCATTAATCAGCCCCAGCATTTT. Translated: CASSLTINQPQHF. Based on the CDR3 plus reference TRBV7-3 and TRBJ1-5, the full variable domain is GAGVSQTPSNKVTEKGKYVELRCDPISGHTALYWYRQSLGQGPEFLIYFQGTGAADDSGLPNDRFFAVRPEGSVSTLKIQRTERGDSAVYLCASSLTINQPQHFGDGTRLSIL.

This clonotype was found many times. The chain couples TRBV2 to TRBJ2-5, with 9 bases matching TRBD2. The CDR3 covers 18 residues. Germline V gene lookup returns CDR1 SNHLY and CDR2 FYNNEI. The V segment lost 0 bases and the J segment 4 bases; nucleotides outside the gene matches: 12. CDR3 in amino acids: CASSEALLVAGVRETQYF. The CDR3 coding sequence is TGTGCCAGCAGTGAAGCGCTTCTGGTAGCGGGAGTTAGAGAGACCCAGTACTTC.

The chain couples TRBV30 to TRBJ2-6; tentative D call: TRBD1 (5 bases). The V gene lost 3 bases and the J gene lost 4 bases, with 10 bases spanning the gap. This CDR3 comprises 14 residues. Germline CDR1 is GTSNPN and CDR2 is SVGIG (reference sequence). Written as DNA, the CDR3 is TGTGCCTGGAGAGGACAACCGGGGGCCAACGTCCTGACTTTC. Its translation: CAWRGQPGANVLTF.

This clonotype was seen at least ten times. The gene calls are TRBV15 and TRBJ2-5; TRBD1 might be the D (7 bases). V lost 4 bases to trimming and J lost 0 bases, with 18 bases between them. The CDR3 covers 17 residues. Germline assignment: CDR1 LNHNV and CDR2 YYDKDF (reference sequence). CDR3 sequence (DNA): TGTGCCACCAGCATTGGAGGGACAGCAGTTTACCAAGAGACCCAGTACTTC. This encodes CATSIGGTAVYQETQYF.

This clonotype was seen ten or more times. The rearrangement uses TRBV7-9 and TRBJ1-4; TRBD1 matches at 9 bases. This CDR3 spans 16 amino acids. The ends lost 5 bases at V and 8 bases at J; junction bases unmatched: 12. Germline V gene data show CDR1 as SEHNR and CDR2 as FQNEAQ (reference sequence). The CDR3 DNA reads TGTGCCAGCAGCCTTAACTGGGGACAGGGATCCGAAAAACTGTTTTTT. Translated, it gives CASSLNWGQGSEKLFF.

This clonotype came up many times. This sequence joins TRBV27 and TRBJ2-7; D possibly corresponds to TRBD2 (6 bases). Germline CDR1 MNHEY, CDR2 SMNVEV (reference sequence). This CDR3 comprises 15 residues. The germline V and J ends were trimmed by 5 bases and 0 bases, with 14 bases remaining between them. Here the CDR3 reads CASSPGLLSSYEQYF. In DNA form, the CDR3 reads TGTGCCAGCAGTCCGGGACTGTTAAGCTCCTACGAGCAGTACTTC.

This clonotype was counted many times. The CDR3 DNA sequence: TGCGCCAGCAGCTTAGACCCTAGCTCCTACAATGAGCAGTTCTTC. Its protein product is CASSLDPSSYNEQFF. The chain uses TRBV5-1 and TRBJ2-1, with unresolved D. The germline V gene has CDR1 SGHRS and CDR2 YFSETQ. The length of the CDR3 is 15 residues. V gave up 2 bases and J gave up 0 bases, with 9 bases separating them. Full variable domain (rest looked up from reference TRBV5-1 and TRBJ2-1): KAGVTQTPRYLIKTRGQQVTLSCSPISGHRSVSWYQQTPGQGLQFLFEYFSETQRNKGNFPGRFSGRQFSNSRSEMNVSTLELGDSALYLCASSLDPSSYNEQFFGPGTRLTVL.

At least ten counts were recorded for this clonotype. The rearrangement links TRBV7-9 to TRBJ1-2; 7 nucleotides line up with TRBD1. Germline trimming cut 5 bases from V and 8 bases from J; bases unmatched to any gene: 8. This CDR3 contains 13 residues. Germline assignment: CDR1 SEHNR and CDR2 FQNEAQ (reference sequence). The CDR3 here is CASSPTGSSGYTF. The DNA for the CDR3 is TGTGCCAGCAGCCCGACAGGGTCAAGCGGCTACACCTTC.

Many counts were recorded for this clonotype. The chain combines TRBV5-1 with TRBJ1-4, with 7 nucleotides matching TRBD1. This CDR3 is 15 amino acids long. Germline-derived CDR1 and CDR2 are SGHRS and YFSETQ. J lost 5 bases, V lost 0 bases, and 4 bases had no gene match. For the CDR3, the DNA is TGCGCCAGCAGCTTGGAGACAGGGACCAATGAAAAACTGTTTTTT. Its protein is CASSLETGTNEKLFF.

This clonotype has at least ten counts. One end of the junction is discordant with germline, which a read error may explain. This sequence joins TRBV5-1 and TRBJ2-7; weak D call: TRBD1 (5 bases). This CDR3 is 14 amino acids long. Germline assignment: CDR1 SGHRS and CDR2 YFSETQ. CDR3 nucleotide sequence: TGCGCCAGCAGCTTAACAGGAAAGGCCTACGAACAGTACTTC. Its protein is CASSLTGKAYEQYF.

This clonotype occurred a few times. A read error is likely, as this CDR3 ends without the conserved phenylalanine or tryptophan. It is unclear where the CDR3 begins or ends on the DNA, so no DNA is shown, and the CDR3 is as TCRdb lists it. The chain employs TRBV7-3 and TRBJ2-2; whether TRBD1, the table's D call, matches the DNA was not checked. The CDR3 is 9 residues long, counting both termini. The V gene's germline CDR1 is SGHTA and CDR2 FQGTGA. CDR3 loop: CASSARTLV.

There are many counts of this clonotype. J is TRBJ2-7 and V is TRBV20-1; 7 bases map to TRBD1. V trimming: 5 bases; J trimming: 3 bases; junction bases outside the gene matches: 10. CDR1 DFQATT and CDR2 SNEGSKA come from the germline V gene (reference sequence). The CDR3 covers 14 residues. The CDR3 nucleotides read TGCAGTGCTTTTCTGCCGGGACAGAACTACGAGCAGTACTTC. Amino acid sequence: CSAFLPGQNYEQYF.

This clonotype was counted at least ten times. V usage is TRBV24-1 and J usage is TRBJ2-3, with TRBD2 identical over 8 bases. This CDR3 is built from 16 residues. J lost 4 bases, V lost 3 bases, and 8 bases had no gene match. Germline V gives CDR1 KGHDR, CDR2 SFDVKD. CDR3 region: CATSDTLAGDPDTQYF. The CDR3 nucleotides read TGTGCCACCAGTGATACCCTAGCGGGCGACCCAGATACGCAGTATTTT.

The table lists this clonotype with a count of one. For the CDR3, the DNA is TGTGCCAGCAGCTTAGGAGGGACTAGCGGGATGGGTGAGCAGTTCTTC. Residues: CASSLGGTSGMGEQFF. The chain uses TRBV13 and TRBJ2-1; 13 bases fit TRBD2. The ends lost 0 bases at V and 9 bases at J; junction bases unmatched: 5. This CDR3 spans 16 amino acids. Per germline, CDR1 PRHDT and CDR2 FYEKMQ (reference sequence).

This clonotype has a count of ten or more. At one end the junction does not follow the germline gene, possibly because of a read error. This chain connects TRBV29-1 to TRBJ2-3; D is unclear. The CDR3 totals 14 residues. In germline, CDR1 is SQVTM, CDR2 ANQGSEA. CDR3 sequence (DNA): TGCATCGTTGAGAGTCAGCTCAGCACAGATACGCAGTATTTT. Amino acid sequence: CIVESQLSTDTQYF.

V and J are TRBV7-2 and TRBJ1-4, with a weak D call TRBD1 (6 bases). This CDR3 has 14 amino acids. V lost 2 bases and J lost 8, with 12 bases in between. The V gene's germline CDR1 is SGHTA and CDR2 FQGNSA. CDR3 DNA sequence: TGTGCCAGCAGCTTATTCGGGGGCGAGGAAAAACTGTTTTTT. Encoded protein: CASSLFGGEEKLFF.

The table lists this clonotype with many counts. This chain joins TRBV5-1 and TRBJ2-2; no definite D call. There are 15 residues in the CDR3. Between the trimmed V and J ends, which lost 0 bases and 0 bases, there was a span of 6 bases. CDR1 is SGHRS, CDR2 YFSETQ, per germline. The DNA for the CDR3 is TGCGCCAGCAGCTTGGATCGTCCGAACACCGGGGAGCTGTTTTTT. Protein sequence: CASSLDRPNTGELFF. The variable domain in full, with the rest retrieved from reference TRBV5-1 and TRBJ2-2, is KAGVTQTPRYLIKTRGQQVTLSCSPISGHRSVSWYQQTPGQGLQFLFEYFSETQRNKGNFPGRFSGRQFSNSRSEMNVSTLELGDSALYLCASSLDRPNTGELFFGEGSRLTVL.

This clonotype was observed at least ten times. In DNA, the CDR3 is TGTGCCAGCAGCTTGGTGGTGAGACATAGCACAGATACGCAGTATTTT. Protein sequence: CASSLVVRHSTDTQYF. The J gene is TRBJ2-3, the V gene TRBV5-6; D gene unclear. CDR1 and CDR2 from the germline V gene are SGHDT and YYEEEE. V lost 0 bases and J lost 0, with 11 bases in between. The length of the CDR3 is 16 residues.

This clonotype was detected ten times or more. The J gene is TRBJ2-2, the V gene TRBV7-8, with D possibly matching TRBD2 (5 bases). This CDR3 comprises 14 residues. CDR1 is SGHVS and CDR2 is FQNEAQ in the germline V gene. The V end lost 4 bases, the J end lost 0 bases, and 6 bases lay between the germline ends. The CDR3 loop is CASSSGTNTGELFF. The CDR3 nucleotides are TGTGCCAGCAGCTCCGGGACGAACACCGGGGAGCTGTTTTTT.